Below are 25 T cell receptor beta chains sequenced from a single sample in a study of response to subunit inactivated influenza vaccine (dated by TCRdb to the late 2010s). Reading the label with the study, this specimen's time point is: around 47 days after influenza vaccine administration. Library construction relied on RT-PCR. TCRdb shows the sequencer as Illumina HiSeq 2500. In TCRdb, the public reads were trimmed at Q25 with fastp and aligned with MiXCR, with productive beta chains retained. A single entry per CDR3 protein holds the most common genes and DNA from its merged rows. The sample contains approximately 500,000 distinct CDR3 sequences, roughly 13% of them found a single time. The biggest ten clones account for around 12% of the sample. This specimen consisted of PBMCs from blood, obtained about 40 days after vaccination. The receptor set was obtained from a man aged 50 or older who received an inactivated influenza vaccine. Donor details come from another sample of the same person, matched by shared clones.

This clonotype came up many times. V usage is TRBV6-2 or TRBV6-3 and J usage is TRBJ2-5; 9 bases are a match to TRBD1. CDR1 and CDR2 (germline): MNHEY, SVGEGT. The CDR3 contains 18 residues. V was pared by 7 bases and J by 2 bases, with 17 bases of the junction left unmatched. This chain's CDR3 is CASNNSRVRDRAQETQYF. Here the CDR3 DNA reads TGTGCCAGCAATAATTCGAGAGTCCGGGACAGGGCTCAAGAGACCCAGTACTTC.

This clonotype was recorded a few times. The J gene is TRBJ2-5, the V gene TRBV12-3 or TRBV12-4; D gene unclear. V lost 3 bases and J lost 3, with 14 bases in between. CDR3 length equals 15 residues. The CDR3 DNA is TGTGCCAGCAGTTTCTCTCCGGGTATCGAAGAGACCCAGTACTTC. Amino acid sequence: CASSFSPGIEETQYF.

This clonotype was observed a single time. V usage is TRBV19 and J usage is TRBJ1-5; D unclear. The CDR3 is 14 amino acids. Germline CDR1 and CDR2: LNHDA and SQIVND (reference sequence). The V end was cut by 4 bases, the J end by 4 bases, with 11 bases between. The CDR3 here is CASSTGFGNQPQHF. CDR3 in DNA: TGTGCCAGTAGTACGGGGTTCGGGAATCAGCCCCAGCATTTT.

CDR3 residues: CASSLGTTEPYNEQFF. The CDR3 DNA is TGCGCCAGCAGCTTGGGAACCACCGAACCCTACAATGAGCAGTTCTTC. J is TRBJ2-1 and V is TRBV5-1; D gene unclear. CDR3 size: 16 residues. Trimming stripped 0 bases from V and 2 bases from J, with 12 bases between. The V gene's germline CDR1 is SGHRS and CDR2 YFSETQ.

This clonotype appeared a few times. V gene TRBV28 combines with J gene TRBJ2-3, with 9 bases matching TRBD2. This CDR3 is 15 amino acids long. The V segment lost 3 bases and the J segment 5 bases; nucleotides outside the gene matches: 6. Germline V gene lookup returns CDR1 MDHEN and CDR2 SYDVKM. The CDR3 nucleotides are TGTGCCAGCAGTTTCCCTAGCGGGATAGGAGATACGCAGTATTTT. Amino acid sequence: CASSFPSGIGDTQYF.

This clonotype was picked up a small number of times. The V gene is TRBV29-1, the J gene TRBJ2-7, with 12 bases that match TRBD2. The germline V gene encodes CDR1 SQVTM and CDR2 ANQGSEA. CDR3 length equals 15 residues. V shed 2 bases and J 2 bases; nucleotides not matched to a gene: 4. The CDR3 DNA is TGCAGCGTTGAATACCGACTAGCGGGGGCCTACGAGCAGTACTTC. This codes for CSVEYRLAGAYEQYF.

This clonotype was seen a handful of times. V gene TRBV28 combines with J gene TRBJ2-3; TRBD2 might be the D (6 bases). Trimming pared 6 bases from V and 2 bases from J, leaving 21 bases between. Germline V gene sequence: CDR1 MDHEN, CDR2 SYDVKM. This CDR3 is built from 17 residues. CDR3 protein: CASSVIGRDSFTDTQYF. The CDR3 region has the DNA TGTGCCAGCAGCGTAATTGGAAGGGACTCCTTCACAGATACGCAGTATTTT.

This clonotype was recorded at least ten times. The V and J genes are TRBV6-6 and TRBJ2-1; 7 nucleotides line up with TRBD1. After removal of 5 bases from V and 4 bases from J, the junction contained 5 bases not matched to a gene. The CDR3 length is 14 residues. The germline gives CDR1 MNHNY, CDR2 SVGAGI (reference sequence). The CDR3 bases are TGTGCCAGCAGTCCGGGACAGAGGTACAATGAGCAGTTCTTC. It translates to CASSPGQRYNEQFF.

The sample holds a few counts of this clonotype. The chain has TRBV10-3 and TRBJ1-1; 7 positions agree with TRBD1. Losses at the gene ends were 4 bases for V and 3 bases for J; bases not matched to a gene: 8. CDR3 length: 15 amino acids. The germline CDR1 and CDR2 sequences are ENHRY and SYGVKD. CDR3 sequence (DNA): TGTGCCATCAGTGCCTCGGGTCAGGGGGACACTGAAGCTTTCTTT. Its protein is CAISASGQGDTEAFF.

The V gene is TRBV7-9, the J gene TRBJ2-1; D is perhaps TRBD1 (5 bases). The V and J ends lost 4 bases and 6 bases respectively, with 16 bases between them. The CDR3 sequence is 15 residues long. Germline V gene sequence: CDR1 SEHNR, CDR2 FQNEAQ (reference sequence). The CDR3 DNA reads as TGTGCCAGCAGCTCCTTAGAGCTAGGGGCCAATGAGCAGTTCTTC. It yields the protein CASSSLELGANEQFF.

V and J are TRBV2 and TRBJ2-7, with TRBD2 matching 8 bases. V lost 4 bases, J lost 2 bases, and 7 bases stayed unmatched. The CDR3 spans 15 residues. Germline V gene sequence: CDR1 SNHLY, CDR2 FYNNEI. CDR3 DNA sequence: TGTGCCAGCAGTGTCGGGGGCGGGGGGACCTACGAGCAGTACTTC. It specifies CASSVGGGGTYEQYF.

Many counts were recorded for this clonotype. This sequence joins TRBV5-1 and TRBJ1-6, with D perhaps matching TRBD1 (6 bases). Germline-derived CDR1 and CDR2 are SGHRS and YFSETQ. There are 16 residues in the CDR3. V was cut by 0 bases and J by 9 bases, with 16 bases left in between. CDR3 nucleotide sequence: TGCGCCAGCAGCTTGGCCGGGACACTGAGTGGTTCACCCCTCCACTTT. Residues: CASSLAGTLSGSPLHF.

This rearrangement joins TRBV5-6 to TRBJ2-5; D unresolved. V lost 1 base, J lost 4 bases, and 11 bases lay in between. CDR1 and CDR2 (germline): SGHDT, YYEEEE. This CDR3 comprises 14 residues. This chain's CDR3 is CASSLMLGPETQYF. As DNA, the CDR3 is TGTGCCAGCAGCTTGATGCTAGGCCCAGAGACCCAGTACTTC.

The chain recombines TRBV3-1 with TRBJ2-1, with 9 bases aligning to TRBD2. The V and J ends lost 0 bases and 14 bases, in that order; junction bases with no gene match: 11. The V gene's germline CDR1 is LGHDT and CDR2 YNNKEL (reference sequence). The CDR3 covers 15 residues. The chain's CDR3 is CASSQDAPGGGAEFF. Written as DNA, the CDR3 is TGTGCCAGCAGCCAAGATGCCCCGGGCGGGGGGGCGGAGTTCTTC.

The chain is built from TRBV5-6 and TRBJ2-1, with TRBD1 as a possible D gene (7 bases). This CDR3 spans 12 amino acids. With 4 bases removed from V and 10 bases from J, the gap between germline ends came to 12 bases. CDR1 is SGHDT, CDR2 YYEEEE, per germline. The CDR3, as DNA: TGTGCCAGCAGCGAACAGGGGAGGGAGCAGTTCTTC. This translates into CASSEQGREQFF.

This clonotype has a count of ten or more. Here the CDR3 DNA reads TGTGCCAGCAGCCAACGGGGCTCCGACACAGATACGCAGTATTTT. Residues: CASSQRGSDTDTQYF. The rearrangement joins TRBV4-2 to TRBJ2-3; D may be TRBD1 or TRBD2 (5 bases each). The ends were cut back, 2 bases at V and 2 bases at J, with 11 bases in the middle. The CDR3 length is 15 residues. Germline CDR1 and CDR2: LGHNA and YNFKEQ.

The V and J genes are TRBV5-1 and TRBJ2-3, with D maybe TRBD2 (6 bases). Germline V gene data show CDR1 as SGHRS and CDR2 as YFSETQ. V lost 4 bases and J lost 2, with 11 bases in between. This CDR3 is built from 14 residues. CDR3 nucleotide sequence: TGCGCCAGCAGCGGCCAGCGGGCCACAGATACGCAGTATTTT. Encoded protein: CASSGQRATDTQYF. Supplemented by reference TRBV5-1 and TRBJ2-3, the full variable domain reads KAGVTQTPRYLIKTRGQQVTLSCSPISGHRSVSWYQQTPGQGLQFLFEYFSETQRNKGNFPGRFSGRQFSNSRSEMNVSTLELGDSALYLCASSGQRATDTQYFGPGTRLTVL.

This clonotype was observed a handful of times. The gene calls are TRBV5-1 and TRBJ2-5; no firm D call. CDR1 is SGHRS and CDR2 is YFSETQ in the germline V gene. The CDR3 contains 13 residues. The germline V and J ends were trimmed by 1 base and 1 base, with 5 bases remaining between them. CDR3 sequence (DNA): TGCGCCAGCAGCTTGTATTTCCAAGAGACCCAGTACTTC. Its protein is CASSLYFQETQYF.

This clonotype occurred a few times. This chain uses TRBV29-1 with TRBJ1-1, with 8 bases matching TRBD1. Germline assignment: CDR1 SQVTM and CDR2 ANQGSEA. V trimming: 3 bases; J trimming: 0 bases; junction bases outside the gene matches: 12. This CDR3 contains 17 residues. This chain's CDR3 is CSVETGTGHFMNTEAFF. The CDR3 DNA is TGCAGCGTTGAGACCGGGACAGGCCATTTTATGAACACTGAAGCTTTCTTT.

This clonotype was seen repeatedly, ten times or more. This chain joins TRBV9 and TRBJ1-5; D remains unclear. Germline V gene sequence: CDR1 SGDLS, CDR2 YYNGEE. CDR3 size: 13 residues. With 3 bases removed from V and 3 bases from J, the gap between germline ends came to 7 bases. The DNA of the CDR3 is TGTGCCAGCAGCGGGGGAAACAATCAGCCCCAGCATTTT. Its protein is CASSGGNNQPQHF. Full variable domain (outside the CDR3, taken from reference TRBV9 and TRBJ1-5): DSGVTQTPKHLITATGQRVTLRCSPRSGDLSVYWYQQSLDQGLQFLIQYYNGEERAKGNILERFSAQQFPDLHSELNLSSLELGDSALYFCASSGGNNQPQHFGDGTRLSIL.

This clonotype was detected ten times or more. The genes are TRBV28 and TRBJ2-3; 11 bases are a match to TRBD1. Germline V lookup: CDR1 MDHEN, CDR2 SYDVKM. This CDR3 spans 15 amino acids. Losses at the gene ends were 6 bases for V and 4 bases for J; bases not matched to a gene: 6. CDR3 DNA: TGTGCCAGCAGGGGCGGGGGACAGGGGGCAGATACGCAGTATTTT. This translates into CASRGGGQGADTQYF.

The sample holds many counts of this clonotype. CDR3: CASSLSVTGAGYTF. The CDR3 coding sequence is TGCGCCAGCAGCTTGAGTGTGACAGGGGCAGGCTACACCTTC. The chain is built from TRBV5-1 and TRBJ1-2, with 8 bases lining up with TRBD1. V lost 1 base, J lost 8 bases, and 7 bases stayed unmatched. The CDR3 consists of 14 residues. Germline V gene data show CDR1 as SGHRS and CDR2 as YFSETQ.

The sample holds a few counts of this clonotype. The CDR3 coding sequence is TGCAGCGGAGGAGAGGCCACTAACTATGGCTACACCTTC. Protein: CSGGEATNYGYTF. This chain uses TRBV20-1 with TRBJ1-2; no clear D gene. CDR1 and CDR2 from the germline V gene are DFQATT and SNEGSKA (reference sequence). CDR3 length equals 13 residues.

The rearrangement links TRBV3-1 to TRBJ1-6; no clear D. Looked up from germline, CDR1 is LGHDT and CDR2 is YNNKEL (reference sequence). The length of the CDR3 is 12 residues. Trimming took off 1 base at V and 10 bases at J, with 5 bases between the two ends. CDR3: CASSQGQSPLHF. As DNA, the CDR3 is TGTGCCAGCAGCCAAGGCCAGTCACCCCTCCACTTT.

This clonotype occurred a few times. The J gene is TRBJ1-1, the V gene TRBV4-3; D is ambiguous. Germline loops: CDR1 LGHNA, CDR2 YSLEER. Trimming removed 4 bases at V and 3 bases at J, with 9 bases between. This CDR3 region has 13 residues. DNA for the CDR3: TGCGCCAGCAGCCCCCTTGCGTACACTGAAGCTTTCTTT. The encoded protein is CASSPLAYTEAFF.